This TCR beta chain stems from a study of regulatory T cells in long-lasting Graves disease. According to the study, TCR beta libraries were built with iRepertoire HTBI primers and CDR3-region Arm-PCR. TCRdb used MiXCR to reprocess the multiplex PCR reads, holding one entry per CDR3 protein. The table shows a few hundred thousand distinct CDR3 sequences, with 20% occurring only once. This clonotype was picked up many times. The time point here: newly diagnosed GD, antithyroid drugs for less than 3 months. RNA isolated from PBMCs was used to make the TCR library. The J segment lost 2 bases and the V segment lost 4 bases, leaving 3 bases of the junction unmatched. The CDR3 length is 14 residues. Per germline, CDR1 KGHSH and CDR2 LQKENI.

The chain carries TRBV18 and TRBJ2-3; 7 bases align to TRBD2. This TCR was sampled from a female donor with Graves disease. The sequenced sample was peripheral blood mononuclear cells (PBMCs), obtained at new diagnosis, from a patient treated with antithyroid drugs. The CDR3 protein is CASSREGLTDTQYF. CDR3 bases: TGTGCCAGCTCACGGGAGGGCCTCACAGATACGCAGTATTTT. The full variable domain, rest sourced from reference TRBV18 and TRBJ2-3, is NAGVMQNPRHLVRRRGQEARLRCSPMKGHSHVYWYRQLPEEGLKFMVYLQKENIIDESGMPKERFSAEFPKEGPSILRIQQVVRGDSAAYFCASSREGLTDTQYFGPGTRLTVL.